A single sample gave rise to the 32 T cell receptor beta chains below, sequenced in a study of T cell responses to AZD1222 COVID-19 vaccine. TCRdb keeps only in-frame clones here, not all; method: immunoSEQ multiplex PCR. The top ten hold over 2% of the sample, which has 90,000 to 120,000 clones, roughly 87% seen once. This material consisted of peripheral blood, taken 28 days after the second AZD1222 dose. Receptors originate from an adult who received the AZD1222 COVID-19 vaccine.

The rearrangement uses TRBV28 and TRBJ1-5; a weak D match, TRBD1 (5 bases). Germline V gene sequence: CDR1 MDHEN, CDR2 SYDVKM. This CDR3 has 16 amino acids. V lost 7 bases and J lost 7, with 23 bases in between. CDR3: CASILRGGQSSQPQHF. The CDR3 DNA is TGTGCCAGCATCCTAAGGGGAGGGCAGAGCAGCCAGCCCCAGCATTTT.

This sequence joins TRBV7-9 and TRBJ1-1, with a possible D match to TRBD1 (5 bases). Germline V gene sequence: CDR1 SEHNR, CDR2 FQNEAQ (reference sequence). The CDR3 loop spans 14 amino acids. V was shortened by 3 bases and J by 4 bases, with 12 bases between the two germline ends. CDR3 residues: CASSFRGTITEAFF. CDR3 sequence (DNA): TGTGCCAGCAGCTTCCGGGGCACCATCACTGAAGCTTTCTTT.

The V gene is TRBV2, the J gene TRBJ1-5, with TRBD1 as a possible D gene (5 bases). This CDR3 has 12 residues. V lost 1 base to trimming and J lost 11 bases, with 9 bases between them. Germline loops: CDR1 SNHLY, CDR2 FYNNEI. In DNA, the CDR3 is TGTGCCAGCAGTGAAGAGTGGGGGGCCCAGCATTTT. Protein: CASSEEWGAQHF.

The V gene is TRBV13, the J gene TRBJ2-2; 9 nucleotides agree with TRBD1. The trim removed 5 bases at V and 6 bases at J, leaving 19 bases unmatched. The CDR3 is 19 residues long. CDR1 and CDR2 (germline): PRHDT, FYEKMQ (reference sequence). CDR3 sequence (DNA): TGTGCCAGCAGCGACAGCCTCGATCCGGGACAGGGCTCGGCCGGGGAGCTGTTTTTT. Protein sequence: CASSDSLDPGQGSAGELFF.

The V call is TRBV6-4, the J call TRBJ1-2, with D perhaps TRBD1 (5 bases). V was cut by 4 bases and J by 4 bases, with 16 bases left in between. The CDR3 extends over 15 amino acids. Germline V gene data show CDR1 as MRHNA and CDR2 as SNTAGT. DNA of the CDR3: TGTGCCAGCAGTGTGAGGGGAGGCGCCGGCTATGGCTACACCTTC. Its translation: CASSVRGGAGYGYTF.

The chain joins TRBV29-1 to TRBJ2-7; D is ambiguous. This CDR3 region has 16 residues. Between the trimmed V and J ends, which lost 2 bases and 2 bases, there was a span of 19 bases. Germline V CDR1 and CDR2: SQVTM, ANQGSEA. The CDR3 nucleotides are TGCAGCGTTGAACCCCGCCCTGTGATCTTCGCCTACGAGCAGTACTTC. This gives the protein CSVEPRPVIFAYEQYF.

The V and J genes are TRBV27 and TRBJ2-1, with TRBD2 matching 9 bases. V was clipped by 6 bases and J by 1 base; unmatched bases: 1. CDR3 length equals 14 residues. Looked up from germline, CDR1 is MNHEY and CDR2 is SMNVEV (reference sequence). In DNA form, the CDR3 reads TGTGCCAGCAGGACTAGCGGTTCCTACAATGAGCAGTTCTTC. Amino acid sequence: CASRTSGSYNEQFF.

The sample holds a few counts of this clone. This chain uses TRBV6-2 or TRBV6-3 with TRBJ1-2; 7 bases fit TRBD1. CDR1 is MNHEY, CDR2 SVGEGT, per germline. The CDR3 loop spans 15 amino acids. J was trimmed by 7 bases and V by 6 bases; bases with no gene match: 14. The CDR3 spells CASSFADREASGYTF. The CDR3 DNA sequence: TGTGCCAGCAGCTTCGCCGACAGGGAGGCGTCTGGCTACACCTTC.

The chain joins TRBV28 to TRBJ2-7, with no clear D. Per the germline V gene, CDR1 is MDHEN and CDR2 is SYDVKM. The CDR3 has 11 residues. The V end lost 7 bases, the J end lost 5 bases, and 9 bases lay between the germline ends. The CDR3 coding sequence is TGTGCCAGCACCCTAATGAACGAGCAGTACTTC. Translation gives CASTLMNEQYF.

The rearrangement links TRBV28 to TRBJ2-7, with TRBD2 matching 12 bases. After removal of 6 bases from V and 6 bases from J, the junction contained 9 bases not matched to a gene. The CDR3 is 15 amino acids. The germline gives CDR1 MDHEN, CDR2 SYDVKM. DNA for the CDR3: TGTGCCAGCAGCCAACTAGCGGGAGGTCCCCTCGAGCAGTACTTC. This codes for CASSQLAGGPLEQYF.

This chain uses TRBV3-1 (or the pseudogene TRBV3-2) with TRBJ1-2, with D possibly being TRBD1 (5 bases). The germline V and J ends were trimmed by 3 bases and 7 bases, with 12 bases remaining between them. In germline, CDR1 is LGHDT, CDR2 YNNKEL (reference sequence). The length of the CDR3 is 13 residues. CDR3 nucleotides: TGTGCCAGCAGCCAGGGGAGGGACCGTGGCTACACCTTC. It yields the protein CASSQGRDRGYTF.

The chain employs TRBV29-1 and TRBJ1-2, with 7 bases lining up with TRBD1. V lost 7 bases and J lost 2; bases outside the gene matches: 7. The CDR3 spans 13 residues. Germline values: CDR1 SQVTM, CDR2 ANQGSEA. The CDR3 sequence: CSAVETGNYGYTF. The CDR3 DNA follows: TGCAGCGCCGTGGAGACAGGGAACTATGGCTACACCTTC. Supplemented by reference TRBV29-1 and TRBJ1-2, the full variable domain reads SAVISQKPSRDICQRGTSLTIQCQVDSQVTMMFWYRQQPGQSLTLIATANQGSEATYESGFVIDKFPISRPNLTFSTLTVSNMSPEDSSIYLCSAVETGNYGYTFGSGTRLTVV.

The rearrangement links TRBV24-1 to TRBJ2-5; tentative D call: TRBD2 (5 bases). Germline V gene lookup returns CDR1 KGHDR and CDR2 SFDVKD. V was clipped by 3 bases and J by 5 bases, with 18 bases between them. The CDR3 contains 16 residues. The CDR3, as DNA: TGTGCCACCAGTGATCCCGGGGTAGCAGGTATGGAGACCCAGTACTTC. It is translated as CATSDPGVAGMETQYF.

The chain has TRBV12-3 or TRBV12-4 and TRBJ1-1; D gene unclear. The CDR3 extends over 13 amino acids. V shed 4 bases and J shed 1 base, with 7 bases lying between them. This CDR3 is CASSSKPNTEAFF. CDR3 bases: TGTGCCAGCAGTTCAAAGCCGAACACTGAAGCTTTCTTT.

The chain couples TRBV6-5 to TRBJ2-7; 8 nucleotides agree with TRBD2. Germline V lookup: CDR1 MNHEY, CDR2 SVGAGI. The CDR3 covers 14 residues. V was clipped by 0 bases and J by 5 bases; unmatched bases: 3. The CDR3 DNA reads TGTGCCAGCAGTTACTCAGGGACTAGGGACGAGCAGTACTTC. Translated, it gives CASSYSGTRDEQYF.

This chain uses TRBV29-1 with TRBJ1-1; 7 bases fit TRBD1. V lost 3 bases and J lost 1; bases outside the gene matches: 2. The CDR3 totals 13 residues. Germline loops: CDR1 SQVTM, CDR2 ANQGSEA. The CDR3 DNA reads as TGCAGCGTTGAGAAGGGGGCGAACACTGAAGCTTTCTTT. Its translation is CSVEKGANTEAFF.

The chain recombines TRBV2 with TRBJ2-1; weak D call: TRBD1 (6 bases). The CDR3 runs to 18 residues. V was trimmed by 6 bases and J by 12 bases, leaving 33 bases between them. Germline CDR1 SNHLY, CDR2 FYNNEI. The CDR3 DNA reads TGTGCCAGCAGAAGGACAGAGATAACAATGAGCAGTTCTCATTCGCAGTTCTTC. This codes for CASRRTEITMSSSHSQFF.

The chain joins TRBV19 to TRBJ1-5; no firm D call. The CDR3 consists of 14 residues. Trimming shortened V by 6 bases and J by 3 bases, and 12 bases separated the two germline ends. CDR1 is LNHDA, CDR2 SQIVND, per germline (reference sequence). CDR3 sequence (DNA): TGTGCCAGTAGCCCTAGACATCACAATCAGCCCCAGCATTTT. Translating gives CASSPRHHNQPQHF.

The chain employs TRBV5-1 and TRBJ2-2; TRBD2 might be the D (6 bases). Per germline, CDR1 SGHRS and CDR2 YFSETQ. Trimming took off 5 bases at V and 1 base at J, with 12 bases between the two ends. This CDR3 is 15 amino acids long. Here the CDR3 DNA reads TGCGCCAGCAGTGGGAGGAGTTTGAACACCGGGGAGCTGTTTTTT. Residues: CASSGRSLNTGELFF. Full variable domain (rest looked up from reference TRBV5-1 and TRBJ2-2): KAGVTQTPRYLIKTRGQQVTLSCSPISGHRSVSWYQQTPGQGLQFLFEYFSETQRNKGNFPGRFSGRQFSNSRSEMNVSTLELGDSALYLCASSGRSLNTGELFFGEGSRLTVL.

In the case of this clone: Other DNA sequences within the sample encode an identical CDR3. V and J are TRBV11-2 and TRBJ2-7; either TRBD1 or TRBD2 may fit D (5 bases each). Trimming removed 5 bases from V and 4 bases from J, with 21 bases in between. The CDR3 is 16 residues long. Germline CDR1 and CDR2: SGHAT and FQNNGV. The CDR3 DNA reads TGTGCCAGCAGCCGCGCCGGGACGGGGCTAATTTACGAGCAGTACTTC. It is translated as CASSRAGTGLIYEQYF.

The gene calls are TRBV14 and TRBJ1-6; D unresolved. CDR3 length equals 15 residues. Germline V gene lookup returns CDR1 SGHDN and CDR2 FVKESK. Between the trimmed V and J ends, which lost 1 base and 8 bases, there was a span of 12 bases. The CDR3 DNA is TGTGCCAGCAGCCAAGGGGCCACTGAGGATTCACCCCTCCACTTT. Encoded protein: CASSQGATEDSPLHF. Full variable domain (rest looked up from reference TRBV14 and TRBJ1-6): EAGVTQFPSHSVIEKGQTVTLRCDPISGHDNLYWYRRVMGKEIKFLLHFVKESKQDESGMPNNRFLAERTGGTYSTLKVQPAELEDSGVYFCASSQGATEDSPLHFGNGTRLTVT.

The chain combines TRBV27 with TRBJ2-6; TRBD2 agrees at 15 bases. CDR3 size: 22 residues. The germline V gene has CDR1 MNHEY and CDR2 SMNVEV (reference sequence). With V trimmed by 5 bases and J by 4 bases, 18 bases remained unmatched. The CDR3 coding sequence is TGTGCCAGCAGTAAAGGACTAGCGGGAGGGCTGGCTAGCGGACTCGGGGCCAACGTCCTGACTTTC. Protein product: CASSKGLAGGLASGLGANVLTF.

The chain couples TRBV30 to TRBJ2-7; D is unresolved. Germline V gene sequence: CDR1 GTSNPN, CDR2 SVGIG (reference sequence). The V and J ends lost 2 bases and 1 base respectively, with 12 bases between them. CDR3 length: 14 residues. The CDR3 spells CAWSKLAFSYEQYF. CDR3 DNA: TGTGCCTGGAGTAAGTTAGCCTTTTCCTACGAGCAGTACTTC. Based on the CDR3 plus reference TRBV30 and TRBJ2-7, the full variable domain is SQTIHQWPATLVQPVGSPLSLECTVEGTSNPNLYWYRQAAGRGLQLLFYSVGIGQISSEVPQNLSASRPQDRQFILSSKKLLLSDSGFYLCAWSKLAFSYEQYFGPGTRLTVT.

The chain employs TRBV7-9 and TRBJ1-1; D is possibly TRBD1 (6 bases). Germline V gives CDR1 SEHNR, CDR2 FQNEAQ (reference sequence). The CDR3 is 14 residues long. Trimming removed 1 base from V and 7 bases from J, with 13 bases in between. The CDR3 here is CASSLDQGRGEAFF. The CDR3, as DNA: TGTGCCAGCAGCTTAGATCAGGGGCGGGGTGAAGCTTTCTTT.

The genes are TRBV7-3 and TRBJ2-2; 14 bases fit TRBD2. The J segment lost 3 bases and the V segment lost 5 bases, leaving 14 bases of the junction unmatched. Germline V lookup: CDR1 SGHTA, CDR2 FQGTGA. This CDR3 has 20 residues. The CDR3 nucleotides are TGTGCCAGCAGCCTGGCGGGGACTAGCGGGAGTAGTTGGGACACCGGGGAGCTGTTTTTT. Its translation is CASSLAGTSGSSWDTGELFF.

The V gene is TRBV9, the J gene TRBJ1-6; no clear D. Germline assignment: CDR1 SGDLS and CDR2 YYNGEE. V lost 0 bases and J lost 0, with 7 bases in between. CDR3 length: 16 amino acids. CDR3 loop: CASSVGQSSYNSPLHF. The CDR3 nucleotides read TGTGCCAGCAGCGTAGGGCAGAGCTCCTATAATTCACCCCTCCACTTT.

The chain has TRBV2 and TRBJ1-3, with D maybe TRBD1 (5 bases). V gave up 4 bases and J gave up 4 bases, with 11 bases separating them. The CDR3 contains 14 residues. Per germline, CDR1 SNHLY and CDR2 FYNNEI. The CDR3 nucleotides read TGTGCCAGCAGTGCGGGGGGATTAGGAAACACCATATATTTT. This translates into CASSAGGLGNTIYF.

A few counts support this clone. The genes are TRBV15 and TRBJ2-1; 9 positions agree with TRBD1. Per germline, CDR1 LNHNV and CDR2 YYDKDF (reference sequence). CDR3 length: 15 residues. The ends lost 7 bases at V and 4 bases at J; junction bases unmatched: 8. DNA for the CDR3: TGTGCCACCACTACCGAGGGGACAGGGTACAATGAGCAGTTCTTC. Its translation: CATTTEGTGYNEQFF.

The chain combines TRBV5-6 with TRBJ1-6; D is uncertain. V shed 6 bases and J shed 12 bases, with 13 bases lying between them. Germline lookup yields CDR1 SGHDT and CDR2 YYEEEE. The CDR3 extends over 12 amino acids. CDR3 loop: CASTQNGLPLHF. The CDR3 nucleotides read TGTGCCAGCACCCAAAACGGACTACCCCTCCACTTT.

The chain recombines TRBV30 with TRBJ2-7; D might be TRBD1 (5 bases). Trimming took 2 bases from V and 4 from J, leaving 15 bases between them. The CDR3 has 14 residues. Germline assignment: CDR1 GTSNPN and CDR2 SVGIG (reference sequence). Written as DNA, the CDR3 is TGTGCCTGGAGTTCTCTAGGGGCGTCATACGAGCAGTACTTC. The encoded protein is CAWSSLGASYEQYF.

This chain connects TRBV4-3 to TRBJ2-1; no reliable D call. The CDR3 length is 17 residues. Trimming stripped 0 bases from V and 5 bases from J, with 17 bases between. In germline, CDR1 is LGHNA, CDR2 YSLEER. This chain's CDR3 is CASSQDLSGRYHNEQFF. The CDR3 nucleotides read TGCGCCAGCAGCCAAGATTTATCAGGTCGGTACCACAATGAGCAGTTCTTC.

The J gene is TRBJ2-6, the V gene TRBV5-4, with D possibly matching TRBD1 (6 bases). Per germline, CDR1 SGHNT and CDR2 YYREEE (reference sequence). The CDR3 consists of 14 residues. V lost 4 bases to trimming and J lost 1 base, with 6 bases between them. The CDR3 DNA sequence: TGTGCCAGCAGCGACAGGTCTGGGGCCAACGTCCTGACTTTC. It encodes CASSDRSGANVLTF.